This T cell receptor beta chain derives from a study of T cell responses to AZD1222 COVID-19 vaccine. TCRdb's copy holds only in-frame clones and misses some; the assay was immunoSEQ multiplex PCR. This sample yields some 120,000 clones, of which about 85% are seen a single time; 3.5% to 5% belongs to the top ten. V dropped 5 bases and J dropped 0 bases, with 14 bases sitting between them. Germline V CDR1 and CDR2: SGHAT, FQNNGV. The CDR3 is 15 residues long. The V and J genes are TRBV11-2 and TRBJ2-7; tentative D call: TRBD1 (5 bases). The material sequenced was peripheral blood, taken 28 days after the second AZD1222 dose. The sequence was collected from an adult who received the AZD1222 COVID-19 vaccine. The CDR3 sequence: CASSRTTVYSYEQYF. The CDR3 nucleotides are TGTGCCAGCAGCCGAACGACAGTTTACTCCTACGAGCAGTACTTC.